The 21 T cell receptor beta chains below all came from one sample that was sequenced in a study of radiotherapy plus CTLA-4 blockade in lung cancer. Measured with immunoSEQ multiplex PCR; TCRdb has only the in-frame clones, and not every one. The sample has about 25,000 clones; over 70% are singletons. The sample here was peripheral blood, taken from a patient treated with radiotherapy plus ipilimumab. All receptors come from a human donor with non-small cell lung cancer who had stable disease on radiotherapy plus ipilimumab.

The V gene is TRBV5-4, the J gene TRBJ2-2, with D possibly being TRBD2 (5 bases). The CDR3 length is 16 residues. Trimming left V 0 bases short and J 5 bases short, with 14 bases between. Germline V gives CDR1 SGHNT, CDR2 YYREEE (reference sequence). The CDR3 region is CASSLGSGWNTGELFF. Written as DNA, the CDR3 is TGTGCCAGCAGCTTGGGTTCGGGGTGGAATACCGGGGAGCTGTTTTTT.

V and J are TRBV19 and TRBJ2-7; TRBD1 agrees at 9 bases. The germline gives CDR1 LNHDA, CDR2 SQIVND (reference sequence). This CDR3 region has 16 residues. J lost 3 bases, V lost 5 bases, and 11 bases had no gene match. The CDR3 DNA follows: TGTGCCAGTAGTGGGACAGGGAGCCTAGTGCGCTACGAGCAGTACTTC. Translating gives CASSGTGSLVRYEQYF. Based on the CDR3 plus reference TRBV19 and TRBJ2-7, the full variable domain is DGGITQSPKYLFRKEGQNVTLSCEQNLNHDAMYWYRQDPGQGLRLIYYSQIVNDFQKGDIAEGYSVSREKKESFPLTVTSAQKNPTAFYLCASSGTGSLVRYEQYFGPGTRLTVT.

This sequence joins TRBV10-1 and TRBJ2-5; no definite D call. Matching the DNA end better, TRBJ2-7 makes the J call doubtful. Germline CDR1 is WNHNN and CDR2 is SYGVQD (reference sequence). The CDR3 has 14 amino acids. The CDR3 sequence: CASSESGLAYEQYF. The CDR3 DNA is TGCGCCAGCAGTGAGTCTGGGCTAGCCTACGAGCAGTACTTC.

This chain connects TRBV13 to TRBJ2-3, with TRBD2 matching over 13 bases. CDR1 is PRHDT, CDR2 FYEKMQ, per germline (reference sequence). V gave up 5 bases and J gave up 2 bases; unmatched junction bases: 13. This CDR3 is built from 19 residues. CDR3 protein: CASSRRTSGRWGHTDTQYF. For the CDR3, the DNA is TGTGCCAGCAGCAGACGGACTAGCGGGAGATGGGGGCACACAGATACGCAGTATTTT.

The rearrangement uses TRBV9 and TRBJ2-3, with TRBD1 as a possible D gene (5 bases). Germline CDR1 reads SGDLS; CDR2 reads YYNGEE. CDR3 length: 14 residues. V was cut by 1 base and J by 5 bases, with 11 bases left in between. Here the CDR3 reads CASSVRGNKDTQYF. CDR3 bases: TGTGCCAGCAGCGTAAGGGGAAACAAAGATACGCAGTATTTT.

Only one count was recorded for this clone. The CDR3 DNA is TGTGCCAGCAGTGGGACAACAGGGGTCGGTCAGCCCCAGCATTTT. Protein product: CASSGTTGVGQPQHF. The gene calls are TRBV6-1 and TRBJ1-5; 7 bases line up with TRBD1. Per germline, CDR1 MNHNS and CDR2 SASEGT. The CDR3 has 15 residues. Losses at the gene ends were 4 bases for V and 6 bases for J; bases not matched to a gene: 9.

V gene TRBV7-9 combines with J gene TRBJ2-7, with D possibly TRBD1 on 6 matching bases. Germline loops: CDR1 SEHNR, CDR2 FQNEAQ (reference sequence). The CDR3 spans 12 residues. Trimming cost V 4 bases and J 4 bases, with 8 bases left between them. As DNA, the CDR3 is TGTGCCAGCAGCTCTACAGGGTACGAGCAGTACTTC. The encoded protein is CASSSTGYEQYF.

This clone was counted a single time. V is TRBV19 and J is TRBJ1-5; tentative D call: TRBD1 (6 bases). There are 18 residues in the CDR3. Per germline, CDR1 LNHDA and CDR2 SQIVND (reference sequence). V shed 5 bases and J shed 0 bases, with 20 bases lying between them. The CDR3 sequence: CASSVRGRLPSSNQPQHF. CDR3 DNA: TGTGCCAGTAGTGTCAGGGGTCGCCTTCCTTCTAGCAATCAGCCCCAGCATTTT.

V gene TRBV7-2 combines with J gene TRBJ1-1; TRBD1 agrees at 7 bases. J was trimmed by 1 base and V by 4 bases; bases with no gene match: 3. Germline CDR1 SGHTA, CDR2 FQGNSA. The CDR3 length is 14 residues. The CDR3 nucleotides read TGTGCCAGCAGCTCCAGGGGGGGGAACACTGAAGCTTTCTTT. Translation: CASSSRGGNTEAFF.

The chain combines TRBV7-6 with TRBJ2-1; the D gene is possibly TRBD1 (6 bases). CDR1 is SGHVS, CDR2 FNYEAQ, per germline. This CDR3 region has 16 residues. Trimming removed 5 bases at V and 2 bases at J, with 16 bases between. This CDR3 is CASSPRTALTYNEQFF. In nucleotides, the CDR3 is TGTGCCAGCAGCCCGAGGACAGCCTTAACCTACAATGAGCAGTTCTTC.

A remark on this clone: One end of the junction does not line up with germline, which may come from a read error. This chain links TRBV28 with TRBJ1-5; maybe TRBD1 (5 bases). CDR1 and CDR2 from the germline V gene are MDHEN and SYDVKM. The CDR3 contains 19 residues. The CDR3 DNA is TGTGCCAGCAGTTTAGTTCCGGAACCACCAGGGTTTTACGATCAGCCTCAGCATTTT. Encoded protein: CASSLVPEPPGFYDQPQHF.

This sequence joins TRBV5-4 and TRBJ2-5; 7 bases align to TRBD1. Looked up from germline, CDR1 is SGHNT and CDR2 is YYREEE (reference sequence). J was trimmed by 2 bases and V by 2 bases; bases with no gene match: 9. This CDR3 has 16 residues. This CDR3 is CASSLGMDRLQETQYF. The CDR3 DNA follows: TGTGCCAGCAGCTTAGGGATGGACAGGCTACAAGAGACCCAGTACTTC. The whole variable domain, filled in from reference TRBV5-4 and TRBJ2-5, reads ETGVTQSPTHLIKTRGQQVTLRCSSQSGHNTVSWYQQALGQGPQFIFQYYREEENGRGNFPPRFSGLQFPNYSSELNVNALELDDSALYLCASSLGMDRLQETQYFGPGTRLLVL.

This clone was picked up one time. Other DNA sequences of this sample code for an identical CDR3. V and J are TRBV5-4 and TRBJ2-3; D remains ambiguous. The CDR3 is made up of 16 amino acids. V lost 4 bases and J 3 bases, leaving 18 bases between the germline ends. CDR1 and CDR2 (germline): SGHNT, YYREEE (reference sequence). In nucleotides, the CDR3 is TGTGCCAGCAGCCCCATGGCCAGGCGTGGTACAGATACGCAGTATTTT. Protein sequence: CASSPMARRGTDTQYF.

The V call is TRBV28, the J call TRBJ2-7; 9 bases agree with TRBD1. Looked up from germline, CDR1 is MDHEN and CDR2 is SYDVKM. The junction had 4 bases not matched to a gene; V was cut back by 2 bases and J by 2 bases. The CDR3 extends over 15 amino acids. This CDR3 reads CASSLTGTGPYEQYF. The CDR3 DNA reads as TGTGCCAGCAGTTTAACCGGGACAGGGCCCTACGAGCAGTACTTC.

This rearrangement joins TRBV18 to TRBJ1-4, with no clear D. Germline CDR1 KGHSH, CDR2 LQKENI. V was trimmed by 0 bases and J by 3 bases, leaving 11 bases between them. The CDR3 has 16 amino acids. The CDR3: CASSPPETTSNEKLFF. The CDR3 nucleotides read TGTGCCAGCTCACCACCGGAGACCACGTCTAATGAAAAACTGTTTTTT.

The rearrangement joins TRBV5-1 to TRBJ2-1; 10 nucleotides match TRBD1. V lost 5 bases, J lost 4 bases, and 3 bases stayed unmatched. The CDR3 covers 14 residues. CDR1 is SGHRS and CDR2 is YFSETQ in the germline V gene. This CDR3 is CASSVGQGYNEQFF. The CDR3 nucleotides read TGCGCCAGCAGTGTGGGACAGGGGTACAATGAGCAGTTCTTC. Full variable domain (outside the CDR3, taken from reference TRBV5-1 and TRBJ2-1): KAGVTQTPRYLIKTRGQQVTLSCSPISGHRSVSWYQQTPGQGLQFLFEYFSETQRNKGNFPGRFSGRQFSNSRSEMNVSTLELGDSALYLCASSVGQGYNEQFFGPGTRLTVL.

The chain joins TRBV5-1 to TRBJ1-1, with a possible D match to TRBD1 (5 bases). CDR1 and CDR2 from the germline V gene are SGHRS and YFSETQ. This CDR3 region has 14 residues. Between the trimmed V and J ends, which lost 4 bases and 3 bases, there was a span of 13 bases. The CDR3 here is CASSRDGPYTEAFF. CDR3 DNA sequence: TGCGCCAGCAGCAGGGACGGACCTTACACTGAAGCTTTCTTT.

This chain connects TRBV6-6 to TRBJ1-1; no definite D call. Germline values: CDR1 MNHNY, CDR2 SVGAGI (reference sequence). Trimming pared 10 bases from V and 0 bases from J, leaving 12 bases between. The CDR3 has 13 residues. CDR3 sequence (DNA): TGTGCCACAACCCACAGTATGAACACTGAAGCTTTCTTT. It encodes CATTHSMNTEAFF.

For the CDR3, the DNA is TGCGCCAGCAGCCAAGAGGCCCCTAGCGGGAGGACGTACGAGCAGTACTTC. This translates into CASSQEAPSGRTYEQYF. This chain links TRBV4-3 with TRBJ2-7; 11 bases match TRBD2. The V and J ends lost 0 bases and 4 bases, in that order; junction bases with no gene match: 8. The germline CDR1 and CDR2 sequences are LGHNA and YSLEER. This CDR3 spans 17 amino acids.

The gene calls are TRBV4-1 and TRBJ2-1, with 10 bases identical to TRBD2. V lost 1 base and J lost 6; bases outside the gene matches: 6. The CDR3 loop spans 16 amino acids. Germline CDR1 MGHRA, CDR2 YSYEKL. The DNA of the CDR3 is TGCGCCAGCAGCCAAGCAGCTAGCGGGAGATTCAATGAGCAGTTCTTC. Amino acid sequence: CASSQAASGRFNEQFF.

This chain joins TRBV7-6 and TRBJ1-4; TRBD1 agrees at 7 bases. The V segment lost 6 bases and the J segment 4 bases; nucleotides outside the gene matches: 8. Germline CDR1 reads SGHVS; CDR2 reads FNYEAQ. The CDR3 consists of 15 residues. The CDR3 nucleotides are TGTGCCAGCAGTCTCACAGGGGCCTTTAATGAAAAACTGTTTTTT. Translation: CASSLTGAFNEKLFF.